This entry describes one T cell receptor beta chain. Its antigen is undetermined. The sample comes from a study of cytomegalovirus exposure and HLA in healthy donors. Germline V gene lookup returns CDR1 WSHSY and CDR2 SAAADI. The CDR3 spans 15 residues. The ends lost 11 bases at V and 9 bases at J; junction bases unmatched: 19. Use of 60 Vbeta and 13 Jbeta primers characterized the PCR. Produced via immunoSEQ multiplex PCR; TCRdb's table is partial and in-frame only. The sample records around 140,000 clones, around 80% being singletons. Findings and limits, study-wide: A few chains tied to CMV proved CMV antigen-specific in vitro.

V gene TRBV10-2 combines with J gene TRBJ2-1; the match to TRBD2 covers 7 bases. The source material was PBMCs. This receptor was obtained from a female donor in good health and CMV-seronegative. The CDR3 protein is CACSIVGGPGSEQFF. The CDR3 bases are TGCGCCTGCTCTATAGTGGGAGGGCCGGGTAGTGAGCAGTTCTTC.